This T cell receptor (beta chain) originates from a study of blood T cell repertoires in COVID-19. The CDR3 length is 14 residues. Germline-derived CDR1 and CDR2 are MNHNY and SVGAGI (reference sequence). V trimming: 5 bases; J trimming: 4 bases; junction bases outside the gene matches: 6. As processed by the authors: Reference gene primers were amplified, and this amplification served to estimate nucleated cell counts. Method: immunoSEQ multiplex PCR; TCRdb's copy keeps in-frame clones and lacks some. D and trimming come from the DNA, and the V and J calls and clone size come from that table. The table shows nearly 300,000 clones, with roughly 83% occurring only once.

This sequence joins TRBV6-6 and TRBJ2-7; TRBD1 aligns across 9 bases. This TCR came from a human donor with COVID-19, enrolled during active disease. The donor label of this sample is uncertain. The specimen sequenced was peripheral blood. The CDR3 DNA follows: TGTGCCAGCAGTGACAGGGGGGGGTTTTACGAGCAGTACTTC. Amino acid sequence: CASSDRGGFYEQYF.